This entry is about one T cell receptor beta chain. As handled by the study authors: Amplification of reference gene primers was used by the study to estimate nucleated cell counts. TCRdb keeps only in-frame clones here, not all; method: immunoSEQ multiplex PCR. Clone size and V and J calls were adopted from that table, with D and trimming inferred from the DNA. Here the sample spans about 76,000 clones, around 90% being singletons. The data are from a study of blood T cell repertoires in COVID-19. Background on the study: Acute and convalescent COVID-19 samples came from the United States, Italy and Spain. Sources were T cells, B-cell-depleted T cells, or PBMCs; the material itself was cDNA or gDNA.

The CDR3 runs 15 residues. V dropped 8 bases and J dropped 4; count of bases not matched to a gene: 10. Per the germline V gene, CDR1 is SGHTS and CDR2 is YDEGEE. The TCR originated in a woman in her fifties or sixties in a cohort sampled during active COVID-19. The chain recombines TRBV5-8 with TRBJ2-1, with 9 bases lining up with TRBD1. The specimen was peripheral blood. The CDR3 sequence: CASNRGQGLYNEQFF. Written as DNA, the CDR3 is TGTGCCAGTAACCGGGGACAGGGCCTATACAATGAGCAGTTCTTC.